This passage covers 9 T cell receptor beta chains from one sample sequenced in a study of blood T cell repertoires in COVID-19. This table comes from immunoSEQ multiplex PCR, and its TCRdb copy is limited to in-frame clones, with some not included. The data show roughly 80,000 clones, around four fifths seen once. The sample taken for sequencing was peripheral blood. The receptors come from a human donor in a cohort sampled during active COVID-19.

This clone showed up just a few times. The gene calls are TRBV6-5 and TRBJ2-7, with D uncertain. Germline V gene lookup returns CDR1 MNHEY and CDR2 SVGAGI. V was clipped by 0 bases and J by 2 bases, with 5 bases between them. CDR3 length: 13 amino acids. CDR3 nucleotides: TGTGCCAGCAGTTACTCGCCTACCTACGAGCAGTACTTC. Its protein is CASSYSPTYEQYF.

The chain recombines TRBV2 with TRBJ1-4; 8 nucleotides agree with TRBD1. J gave up 8 bases and V 7 bases, and 9 bases lay outside the gene matches. The CDR3 loop spans 14 amino acids. CDR1 and CDR2 (germline): SNHLY, FYNNEI. Written as DNA, the CDR3 is TGTGCCAGCACCCGGGACAGGCTGGACGAAAAACTGTTTTTT. Protein sequence: CASTRDRLDEKLFF.

The rearrangement links TRBV18 to TRBJ2-1; 8 positions match TRBD2. Germline assignment: CDR1 KGHSH and CDR2 LQKENI. The V segment lost 5 bases and the J segment 0 bases; nucleotides outside the gene matches: 6. The CDR3 is 16 amino acids. The CDR3, as DNA: TGTGCCAGCTCAGGCACCGGGACTAGCTCCTACAATGAGCAGTTCTTC. Residues: CASSGTGTSSYNEQFF.

The rearrangement uses TRBV25-1 and TRBJ2-1, with D hard to call. The CDR3 extends over 17 amino acids. Germline CDR1 and CDR2: MGHDK and SYGVNS. With 5 bases removed from V and 0 bases from J, the gap between germline ends came to 17 bases. DNA for the CDR3: TGTGCCAGCAGTAACCGAAGAAAGAGAAGCTCCTACAATGAGCAGTTCTTC. Translation gives CASSNRRKRSSYNEQFF. The variable domain in full, completed from reference TRBV25-1 and TRBJ2-1, reads EADIYQTPRYLVIGTGKKITLECSQTMGHDKMYWYQQDPGMELHLIHYSYGVNSTEKGDLSSESTVSRIRTEHFPLTLESARPSHTSQYLCASSNRRKRSSYNEQFFGPGTRLTVL.

The rearrangement links TRBV15 to TRBJ2-1, with 8 bases matching TRBD1. The CDR3 has 15 amino acids. The V segment lost 4 bases and the J segment 3 bases; nucleotides outside the gene matches: 5. CDR1 LNHNV and CDR2 YYDKDF come from the germline V gene (reference sequence). CDR3 in amino acids: CATSILQGVYNEQFF. DNA for the CDR3: TGTGCCACCAGCATCCTACAGGGGGTCTACAATGAGCAGTTCTTC.

This chain connects TRBV7-9 to TRBJ2-1, with 11 bases fitting TRBD2. CDR1 and CDR2 from the germline V gene are SEHNR and FQNEAQ (reference sequence). V was pared by 5 bases and J by 4 bases, with 4 bases of the junction left unmatched. This CDR3 is built from 15 residues. The CDR3 DNA reads TGTGCCAGCAGCCAGGGGACTAGCGGATACAATGAGCAGTTCTTC. It encodes CASSQGTSGYNEQFF.

The rearrangement joins TRBV7-7 to TRBJ2-5; TRBD2 agrees at 13 bases. CDR3 size: 17 residues. CDR1 is SSHAT, CDR2 FNYEAQ, per germline (reference sequence). Trimming at V came to 5 bases and at J to 5 bases, leaving 11 bases not matched to a gene. This CDR3 reads CASSPGLAGPRGETQYF. The CDR3 DNA follows: TGTGCCAGCAGCCCGGGACTAGCGGGGCCCAGGGGGGAGACCCAGTACTTC.

This chain joins TRBV19 and TRBJ2-5; possibly TRBD2 for D (7 bases). This CDR3 contains 15 residues. Trimming left V 0 bases short and J 6 bases short, with 14 bases between. CDR1 LNHDA and CDR2 SQIVND come from the germline V gene (reference sequence). Written as DNA, the CDR3 is TGTGCCAGTAGTATAGAGGGCGGGGGCGTAAAGACCCAGTACTTC. Its protein product is CASSIEGGGVKTQYF.

This clone was picked up a small number of times. The chain combines TRBV5-4 with TRBJ1-6; the D gene is possibly TRBD1 (6 bases). This CDR3 contains 15 residues. CDR1 SGHNT and CDR2 YYREEE come from the germline V gene (reference sequence). The ends were cut back, 0 bases at V and 6 bases at J, with 10 bases in the middle. The CDR3 reads CASSLGTGSNSPLHF. The CDR3 bases are TGTGCCAGCAGCTTGGGCACAGGGTCTAATTCACCCCTCCACTTT.